The 11 T cell receptor beta chains below come from one sample, sequenced in a study of T cells and Merkel cell carcinoma outcomes (dated by TCRdb to 2020 to 2022). The library was built by means of the immunoSEQ multiplex PCR assay. TCRdb retrieved this table from immuneACCESS and kept in-frame rearrangements only. Not all clones are present; in checked studies, unresolved V genes account for under half, and no reason is known for the remainder. This sample gives about 19,000 clones in total; approximately 80% of them show up just once. In total, the top ten clones hold approximately 2.8% of the sample. The specimen was tumor tissue from Merkel cell carcinoma. The receptors here all came from a human donor with Merkel cell carcinoma.

This clone was counted once. The genes are TRBV7-2 and TRBJ2-1; D unclear. Germline values: CDR1 SGHTA, CDR2 FQGNSA. Trimming cost V 1 base and J 7 bases, with 8 bases left between them. The length of the CDR3 is 13 residues. The CDR3 protein is CASSLGVQNEQFF. The CDR3 region has the DNA TGTGCCAGCAGCTTAGGGGTCCAAAATGAGCAGTTCTTC. The whole variable domain, remainder taken from reference TRBV7-2 and TRBJ2-1, is GAGVSQSPSNKVTEKGKDVELRCDPISGHTALYWYRQSLGQGLEFLIYFQGNSAPDKSGLPSDRFSAERTGGSVSTLTIQRTQQEDSAVYLCASSLGVQNEQFFGPGTRLTVL.

This clone was observed a single time. The chain is built from TRBV6-6 and TRBJ2-6; no reliable D call. The V gene's germline CDR1 is MNHNY and CDR2 SVGAGI (reference sequence). The CDR3 totals 14 residues. V dropped 5 bases and J dropped 2 bases, with 7 bases sitting between them. CDR3 sequence (DNA): TGTGCCAGCAGTATTAGCCCTGGGGCCAACGTCCTGACTTTC. Translation gives CASSISPGANVLTF.

The chain is built from TRBV5-1 and TRBJ2-3, with TRBD2 matching 10 bases. Unmatched junction bases numbered 8, after V lost 1 base and J lost 0 bases. Germline values: CDR1 SGHRS, CDR2 YFSETQ. CDR3 length equals 18 residues. In DNA, the CDR3 is TGCGCCAGCAGCTTGAGCCTAGCGGGAGTAGCTAGCACAGATACGCAGTATTTT. Protein product: CASSLSLAGVASTDTQYF.

The V and J genes are TRBV9 and TRBJ2-7, with TRBD1 matching over 8 bases. The ends lost 2 bases at V and 7 bases at J; junction bases unmatched: 11. CDR1 and CDR2 (germline): SGDLS, YYNGEE. The CDR3 is 15 amino acids. Here the CDR3 DNA reads TGTGCCAGCAGCGTGTTCGACAGGGGAGTTGGGGAGCAGTACTTC. This translates into CASSVFDRGVGEQYF.

The gene calls are TRBV7-2 and TRBJ2-5; D is perhaps TRBD2 (6 bases). Trimming took off 6 bases at V and 3 bases at J, with 14 bases between the two ends. Germline-derived CDR1 and CDR2 are SGHTA and FQGNSA. This CDR3 is built from 14 residues. The CDR3 DNA sequence: TGTGCCAGCAGGCGGGCGGGGACGGAAGAGACCCAGTACTTC. Protein product: CASRRAGTEETQYF.

The rearrangement joins TRBV29-1 to TRBJ2-7; TRBD2 aligns across 7 bases. The CDR3 runs to 13 residues. In germline, CDR1 is SQVTM, CDR2 ANQGSEA. V was clipped by 4 bases and J by 3 bases; unmatched bases: 6. CDR3 in amino acids: CSVGGGTNYEQYF. The CDR3, as DNA: TGCAGCGTTGGGGGGGGTACTAACTACGAGCAGTACTTC.

This rearrangement joins TRBV9 to TRBJ1-2, with D maybe TRBD1 (5 bases). The germline CDR1 and CDR2 sequences are SGDLS and YYNGEE. V was cut by 3 bases and J by 4 bases, with 19 bases left in between. The CDR3 length is 16 residues. CDR3 amino acids: CASSETRTGDGYGYTF. CDR3 DNA sequence: TGTGCCAGCAGCGAGACTCGTACGGGGGACGGCTATGGCTACACCTTC.

V usage is TRBV6-5 and J usage is TRBJ1-1; D call uncertain. CDR1 is MNHEY and CDR2 is SVGAGI in the germline V gene. V lost 2 bases and J 0 bases, leaving 10 bases between the germline ends. The CDR3 spans 15 residues. CDR3 nucleotides: TGTGCCAGCAGTTACGCCCGGACGGTGAACACTGAAGCTTTCTTT. This codes for CASSYARTVNTEAFF.

Points on this clone: One junction end does not reproduce the germline sequence, and a read error may be involved. The chain recombines TRBV27 with TRBJ2-7; tentative D call: TRBD2 (6 bases). The CDR3 covers 13 residues. Germline CDR1 and CDR2: MNHEY and SMNVEV (reference sequence). This CDR3 is CASARGGALEQYF. CDR3 sequence (DNA): TGTGCCAGCGCGCGGGGTGGGGCCCTCGAGCAGTATTTC.

The V call is TRBV29-1, the J call TRBJ1-1; the D is unclear. The V gene's germline CDR1 is SQVTM and CDR2 ANQGSEA. The CDR3 contains 12 residues. The CDR3 DNA follows: TGCAGTCCCGAGGCCCCTGGAGGTGAAGCTTTCTTT. As protein: CSPEAPGGEAFF. Drawing the rest from reference TRBV29-1 and TRBJ1-1, the complete variable domain is SAVISQKPSRDICQRGTSLTIQCQVDSQVTMMFWYRQQPGQSLTLIATANQGSEATYESGFVIDKFPISRPNLTFSTLTVSNMSPEDSSIYLCSPEAPGGEAFFGQGTRLTVV.

The genes are TRBV4-1 and TRBJ1-2; no reliable D call. The CDR3 contains 12 residues. Trimming removed 0 bases from V and 7 bases from J, with 6 bases in between. Per the germline V gene, CDR1 is MGHRA and CDR2 is YSYEKL. The CDR3 region has the DNA TGCGCCAGCAGCCAAGACCCGGTTGGCTACACCTTC. Translation: CASSQDPVGYTF.